Listed below are T cell receptor beta chains from one sample, sequenced in a study of cytomegalovirus exposure and HLA in healthy donors. Assay used: immunoSEQ multiplex PCR; TCRdb lists only in-frame clones, some missing. The sample has 180,000 or so clones, more than 75% seen once. Sequences were obtained from PBMCs. The receptors shown here come from a young man in good health and CMV-seropositive. Both conserved end residues are part of each CDR3. A D gene is named only where the DNA matches it firmly. Expanded clones are given a class, and other clones once, few, many or no size at all.

j_call,clone_size,d_call,cdr3_length,v_call,cdr3_aa,cdr3_nt
TRBJ2-3,few,TRBD2,16,TRBV28,CASKASGRAVTDTQYF,TGTGCCAGCAAGGCTAGCGGGAGGGCCGTCACAGATACGCAGTATTTT
TRBJ1-5,-,-,15,TRBV15,CATGRPRGSNQPQHF,TGTGCCACCGGGAGGCCGAGGGGCAGCAATCAGCCCCAGCATTTT
TRBJ2-7,once,-,13,TRBV5-8,CASSLRGLYEQYF,TGTGCCAGCAGCTTGCGCGGACTCTACGAGCAGTACTTC
TRBJ2-4,-,-,14,TRBV6-5,CASSALGQENIQYF,TGTGCCAGCAGTGCACTGGGGCAAGAAAACATTCAGTACTTC
TRBJ2-7,-,TRBD2,13,TRBV4-3,CASSQWGGGEQYF,TGCGCCAGCAGCCAATGGGGGGGAGGCGAGCAGTACTTC
TRBJ2-7,-,-,14,TRBV7-2,CASSLSSSSYEQYF,TGTGCCAGCAGCTTAAGTTCCAGCTCCTACGAGCAGTACTTC
TRBJ2-1,-,-,16,TRBV4-3,CASSPLISSSYNEQFF,TGCGCCAGCAGCCCCCTCATCTCGAGCTCCTACAATGAGCAGTTCTTC
TRBJ1-6,-,TRBD1,22,TRBV4-3,CASSGRSQGQGAPSSYNSPLHF,TGCGCCAGCAGCGGACGCTCCCAGGGACAGGGGGCTCCAAGCTCCTATAATTCACCCCTCCACTTT
TRBJ1-4,once,TRBD1,13,TRBV18,CASSGQANEKLFF,TGTGCCAGCTCAGGACAGGCAAATGAAAAACTGTTTTTT
TRBJ1-5,-,TRBD1,15,TRBV19,CASSQGTVSYQPQHF,TGTGCCAGTAGCCAAGGGACAGTCTCTTATCAGCCCCAGCATTTT
TRBJ2-5,-,TRBD1,15,TRBV4-2,CASSQETGVGETQYF,TGTGCCAGCAGCCAAGAGACAGGGGTAGGGGAGACCCAGTACTTC
TRBJ2-7,-,-,13,TRBV2,CASSRGGGYEQYF,TGTGCCAGCAGTCGGGGAGGTGGGTACGAGCAGTACTTC
TRBJ1-2,-,-,12,TRBV19,CASSMTGRGYTF,TGTGCCAGTAGTATGACCGGGAGGGGCTACACCTTC
TRBJ1-5,-,TRBD1,14,TRBV15,CATSTHRGGQPQHF,TGTGCCACCAGCACCCACAGGGGAGGTCAGCCCCAGCATTTT
TRBJ2-7,-,-,14,TRBV9,CASDRDSGPYEQYF,TGTGCCAGCGACCGGGACAGCGGGCCCTACGAGCAGTACTTC
TRBJ1-1,-,-,16,TRBV7-9,CASSLARVQMNTEAFF,TGTGCCAGCAGCTTAGCGAGAGTTCAAATGAACACTGAAGCTTTCTTT
TRBJ1-1,-,-,13,TRBV5-6,CASSLSTGIEAFF,TGTGCCAGCAGCTTGTCGACAGGTATTGAAGCTTTCTTT
TRBJ1-1,-,-,13,TRBV6-5,CASSYEEYTEAFF,TGTGCCAGCAGTTACGAGGAGTACACTGAAGCTTTCTTT
TRBJ1-1,few,-,16,TRBV6-1,CASSEVLGPPATEAFF,TGTGCCAGCAGTGAGGTGTTGGGGCCTCCGGCCACTGAAGCTTTCTTT
TRBJ2-3,-,-,20,TRBV11-2,CASSLDLRARGERKRDTQYF,-
TRBJ1-5,-,-,12,TRBV12-5,CASGLSGQPQHF,TGTGCTAGTGGTTTATCGGGGCAGCCCCAGCATTTT
TRBJ1-1,-,-,13,TRBV5-1,CASSRGGNTEAFF,TGCGCCAGCAGCCGGGGGGGCAATACTGAAGCTTTCTTT
TRBJ2-7,-,TRBD1,16,TRBV6-5,CASSYTGTGESYEQYF,TGTGCCAGCAGTTACACAGGGACAGGGGAGTCCTACGAGCAGTACTTC
TRBJ2-5,-,-,13,TRBV27,CASSLGSQETQYF,TGTGCCAGCAGTCTCGGGAGCCAAGAGACCCAGTACTTC
TRBJ2-1,-,TRBD2,14,TRBV7-2,CASSQTSGDNEQFF,TGTGCCAGCAGCCAGACTAGCGGGGACAATGAGCAGTTCTTC
TRBJ2-1,-,-,11,TRBV27,CASSLFNEQFF,TGTGCCAGCAGTCTTTTTAATGAGCAGTTCTTC
TRBJ2-6,-,TRBD1,17,TRBV7-6,CASSLRTGGNGANVLTF,TGTGCCAGCAGTTTAAGGACAGGGGGTAATGGGGCCAACGTCCTGACTTTC
TRBJ2-5,-,TRBD2,13,TRBV7-2,CASSPSGRETQYF,TGTGCCAGCAGTCCTAGCGGGAGAGAGACCCAGTACTTC
TRBJ1-1,few,-,10,TRBV6-1,CASRTTTTFF,TGTGCCAGCAGAACTACGACCACTTTCTTT
TRBJ1-1,once,TRBD1,16,TRBV4-2,CASSQVSRGMNTEAFF,TGTGCCAGCAGCCAAGTAAGCAGGGGGATGAACACTGAAGCTTTCTTT
TRBJ2-3,-,TRBD2,13,TRBV7-2,CASSLWGGDTQYF,TGTGCCAGCAGCCTATGGGGGGGAGATACGCAGTATTTT
TRBJ1-5,-,-,16,TRBV2,CASSEDGGGGNQPQHF,TGTGCCAGCAGTGAAGATGGGGGTGGGGGGAATCAGCCCCAGCATTTT
TRBJ2-7,-,-,11,TRBV19,CASGQNYEQYF,TGTGCCAGCGGACAGAACTACGAGCAGTACTTC
TRBJ1-1,-,TRBD1,14,TRBV9,CASSSVVGLGQTFF,TGTGCCAGCAGTAGCGTAGTAGGCTTGGGACAGACTTTCTTT
TRBJ2-7,-,-,13,TRBV27,CASRPPTPYEQYF,TGTGCCAGCAGACCGCCCACTCCCTACGAGCAGTACTTC
TRBJ1-3,-,TRBD1,15,TRBV7-9,CASSSGQASGNTIYF,TGTGCCAGCAGCTCGGGACAGGCCTCTGGAAACACCATATATTTT
TRBJ2-7,-,TRBD1,13,TRBV6-6,CASHGDRAYEQYF,TGTGCCTCCCATGGGGACAGGGCCTACGAGCAGTACTTC
TRBJ2-5,-,TRBD1,16,TRBV6-4,CASSPGTGRGQETQYF,TGTGCCAGCAGTCCTGGGACAGGGAGAGGGCAAGAGACCCAGTACTTC
TRBJ1-1,-,-,16,TRBV2,CASSDPDEDFPKAAFF,TGTGCCAGCAGTGATCCCGATGAGGACTTTCCCAAAGCAGCTTTCTTT
TRBJ2-2,-,TRBD1,16,TRBV5-1,CASSWGQGTGAGELFF,TGCGCCAGCAGCTGGGGACAGGGGACAGGAGCCGGGGAGCTGTTTTTT